The 11 T cell receptor beta chains below were found in one sample sequenced in a study of beta chain features in type 1 diabetes. Since all of the isolated RNA was reverse transcribed, expressed TCRB transcripts were what got sequenced. Assay used: immunoSEQ multiplex PCR; TCRdb lists only in-frame clones, some missing. The table shows roughly 610,000 clones, with about a sixth occurring only once. Sequencing input: naive CD4+ T cells from blood. These receptors were obtained from a man aged 18-30 years in good health.

This clone has just a few counts. The rearrangement joins TRBV6-1 to TRBJ2-7, with D hard to call. The ends were cut back, 1 base at V and 2 bases at J, with 12 bases in the middle. The CDR3 runs 15 residues. Germline loops: CDR1 MNHNS, CDR2 SASEGT. The CDR3 sequence is CASSEGVSPAYEQYF. As DNA, the CDR3 is TGTGCCAGCAGTGAAGGAGTCAGCCCAGCCTACGAGCAGTACTTC.

This clone was seen a handful of times. The CDR3 reads CASSQEGNYGYTF. The CDR3 region has the DNA TGTGCCAGCAGTCAGGAGGGAAACTATGGCTACACCTTC. V gene TRBV27 combines with J gene TRBJ1-2; no reliable D call. Germline assignment: CDR1 MNHEY and CDR2 SMNVEV (reference sequence). The V and J ends lost 5 bases and 2 bases respectively, with 9 bases between them. This CDR3 comprises 13 residues.

About this clone: In the same sample, other DNA sequences code for this CDR3. This chain uses TRBV9 with TRBJ1-1; perhaps TRBD1 as D (6 bases). The V gene lost 1 base and the J gene lost 5 bases, with 9 bases spanning the gap. The CDR3 is 13 amino acids. The germline CDR1 and CDR2 sequences are SGDLS and YYNGEE. DNA of the CDR3: TGTGCCAGCAGCGTACTAGGGGGTACTGAAGCTTTCTTT. Amino acids: CASSVLGGTEAFF.

This clone turned up a few times. The chain uses TRBV7-9 and TRBJ1-1; D is ambiguous. Germline-derived CDR1 and CDR2 are SEHNR and FQNEAQ (reference sequence). The CDR3 is made up of 14 amino acids. Trimming left V 1 base short and J 2 bases short, with 8 bases between. The CDR3 loop is CASSLDVRNTEAFF. DNA of the CDR3: TGTGCCAGCAGCTTAGATGTCAGAAACACTGAAGCTTTCTTT. The complete variable domain, with remaining parts taken from reference TRBV7-9 and TRBJ1-1, reads DTGVSQNPRHKITKRGQNVTFRCDPISEHNRLYWYRQTLGQGPEFLTYFQNEAQLEKSRLLSDRFSAERPKGSFSTLEIQRTEQGDSAMYLCASSLDVRNTEAFFGQGTRLTVV.

The chain couples TRBV20-1 to TRBJ1-1; D unresolved. V dropped 3 bases and J dropped 6 bases, with 8 bases sitting between them. The CDR3 is 11 residues long. Germline CDR1 and CDR2: DFQATT and SNEGSKA (reference sequence). The CDR3 nucleotides are TGCAGTGCTAGGCTACAACCTGAAGCTTTCTTT. Translating gives CSARLQPEAFF.

This clone was detected only a few times. This sequence joins TRBV9 and TRBJ1-1, with a possible D match to TRBD1 (5 bases). Trimming stripped 4 bases from V and 0 bases from J, with 16 bases between. Looked up from germline, CDR1 is SGDLS and CDR2 is YYNGEE. There are 16 residues in the CDR3. The CDR3: CASSPRQWGMNTEAFF. In DNA, the CDR3 is TGTGCCAGCAGCCCACGGCAGTGGGGCATGAACACTGAAGCTTTCTTT.

The chain uses TRBV19 and TRBJ2-2; 7 nucleotides align to TRBD1. Germline CDR1 LNHDA, CDR2 SQIVND (reference sequence). The junction had 5 bases not matched to a gene; V was cut back by 3 bases and J by 4 bases. The CDR3 has 15 amino acids. This chain's CDR3 is CASSIDRAFTGELFF. CDR3 DNA sequence: TGTGCCAGTAGTATTGACAGGGCCTTCACCGGGGAGCTGTTTTTT.

The V and J genes are TRBV6-5 and TRBJ1-2; TRBD1 is a possible D gene (5 bases). CDR3 length: 15 residues. V gave up 0 bases and J gave up 4 bases, with 12 bases separating them. From germline, CDR1 is MNHEY and CDR2 SVGAGI. The CDR3 spells CASSYSPGPGYGYTF. As DNA, the CDR3 is TGTGCCAGCAGTTACTCGCCAGGGCCCGGCTATGGCTACACCTTC.

In this sample, this clone turned up a few times. The chain is built from TRBV7-2 and TRBJ1-2; D remains ambiguous. V lost 5 bases and J 8 bases, leaving 12 bases between the germline ends. The germline V gene encodes CDR1 SGHTA and CDR2 FQGNSA. The length of the CDR3 is 12 residues. In DNA form, the CDR3 reads TGTGCCAGCAGCCCCTCGAGGTTCGGCTACACCTTC. It specifies CASSPSRFGYTF.

This rearrangement joins TRBV5-4 to TRBJ2-2; 11 bases map to TRBD2. From germline, CDR1 is SGHNT and CDR2 YYREEE (reference sequence). This CDR3 has 15 amino acids. The J segment lost 5 bases and the V segment lost 6 bases, leaving 6 bases of the junction unmatched. The CDR3 DNA is TGTGCCAGCAAACTAGCGGGAGTAGGGACCGGGGAGCTGTTTTTT. It specifies CASKLAGVGTGELFF.

This chain joins TRBV18 and TRBJ2-7; the match to TRBD1 covers 10 bases. The J segment lost 7 bases and the V segment lost 6 bases, leaving 9 bases of the junction unmatched. The CDR3 totals 14 residues. Germline V CDR1 and CDR2: KGHSH, LQKENI. CDR3 protein: CASSPGQGPEEQYF. For the CDR3, the DNA is TGTGCCAGCTCCCCGGGACAGGGGCCGGAAGAGCAGTACTTC.